The 22 T cell receptor beta chains presented below share a single source sample, sequenced in a study of technical replicates of blood from a few donors. Profiling relied on immunoSEQ multiplex PCR, and the TCRdb table lists in-frame clones only, not all of them. This sample has fewer than 85,000 clones, with under 95% found just once. Sequenced input: T cells isolated from PBMCs. Receptor source: a human donor in good health.

This chain uses TRBV19 with TRBJ2-2; 10 nucleotides match TRBD1. Germline CDR1 and CDR2: LNHDA and SQIVND (reference sequence). CDR3 length: 13 residues. The ends lost 10 bases at V and 6 bases at J; junction bases unmatched: 5. The CDR3 protein is CATTGTGAGELFF. For the CDR3, the DNA is TGTGCCACCACGGGGACAGGGGCCGGGGAGCTGTTTTTT.

V and J are TRBV4-3 and TRBJ2-5; 8 bases are a match to TRBD2. The V gene end was trimmed by 4 bases and the J gene end by 3 bases; junction bases not matched to a gene: 1. Germline lookup yields CDR1 LGHNA and CDR2 YSLEER. This CDR3 contains 13 residues. Written as DNA, the CDR3 is TGCGCCAGCAGCCCGGGACTAGAAGAGACCCAGTACTTC. Translated: CASSPGLEETQYF.

The chain employs TRBV11-3 and TRBJ1-1; no firm D call. Germline CDR1 is SGHNT and CDR2 is YENEEA. This CDR3 comprises 15 residues. Trimming left V 1 base short and J 1 base short, with 10 bases between. Here the CDR3 reads CASSLAEYRNTEAFF. The DNA for the CDR3 is TGTGCCAGCAGCTTAGCTGAGTATCGGAACACTGAAGCTTTCTTT.

This rearrangement joins TRBV10-3 to TRBJ2-7; 7 nucleotides match TRBD1. Germline CDR1 reads ENHRY; CDR2 reads SYGVKD. The ends lost 9 bases at V and 0 bases at J; junction bases unmatched: 11. The CDR3 consists of 15 residues. As DNA, the CDR3 is TGTGCCATTACCCAACCGGGACAGCCCTCCTACGAGCAGTACTTC. It specifies CAITQPGQPSYEQYF.

The table lists this clone with a count of one. The rearrangement uses TRBV28 and TRBJ2-3, with TRBD2 matching 14 bases. The CDR3 sequence is 17 residues long. Losses at the gene ends were 5 bases for V and 6 bases for J; bases not matched to a gene: 10. CDR1 and CDR2 from the germline V gene are MDHEN and SYDVKM. The chain's CDR3 is CASSPRLAGGPADTQYF. The DNA of the CDR3 is TGTGCCAGCAGTCCACGACTAGCGGGAGGGCCGGCGGATACGCAGTATTTT.

The chain employs TRBV10-2 and TRBJ2-3, with TRBD2 identical over 10 bases. Germline V gene sequence: CDR1 WSHSY, CDR2 SAAADI. V shed 6 bases and J 2 bases; nucleotides not matched to a gene: 5. The CDR3 consists of 15 residues. The DNA for the CDR3 is TGCGCCAGCAGGGAACTAGCGGGGTCCACAGATACGCAGTATTTT. Protein sequence: CASRELAGSTDTQYF.

The rearrangement links TRBV7-9 to TRBJ1-4; 10 nucleotides match TRBD1. The CDR3 sequence is 14 residues long. Trimming cost V 3 bases and J 7 bases; bases outside gene matches: 2. CDR1 is SEHNR, CDR2 FQNEAQ, per germline (reference sequence). The CDR3 DNA reads TGTGCCAGCAGCTTGACAGGGGGCATTGAAAAACTGTTTTTT. Protein product: CASSLTGGIEKLFF.

This clone was recorded once. The J gene is TRBJ2-1, the V gene TRBV4-1; the D gene is possibly TRBD2 (5 bases). V lost 4 bases and J lost 1, with 8 bases in between. The CDR3 length is 14 residues. Germline lookup yields CDR1 MGHRA and CDR2 YSYEKL. The CDR3 nucleotides are TGCGCCAGCAGCCTACGGGGTTCCTACAATGAGCAGTTCTTC. Protein product: CASSLRGSYNEQFF.

The genes are TRBV4-1 and TRBJ1-2; D uncertain. The V gene lost 0 bases and the J gene lost 6 bases, with 11 bases spanning the gap. The CDR3 runs to 14 residues. Germline V gene sequence: CDR1 MGHRA, CDR2 YSYEKL. This chain's CDR3 is CASSQEPGRDGYTF. The DNA of the CDR3 is TGCGCCAGCAGCCAAGAGCCGGGGAGGGATGGCTACACCTTC.

This clone has a single count. The chain carries TRBV30 and TRBJ2-2, with 7 bases that match TRBD2. Germline CDR1 and CDR2: GTSNPN and SVGIG (reference sequence). CDR3 length: 13 amino acids. Trimming cost V 1 base and J 6 bases; bases outside gene matches: 2. CDR3 sequence reads: CAWSAGRSGELFF. In DNA form, the CDR3 reads TGTGCCTGGAGTGCCGGGAGGTCCGGGGAGCTGTTTTTT.

The genes are TRBV27 and TRBJ2-1, with a tentative D call TRBD2 (6 bases). The CDR3 totals 15 residues. Between the trimmed V and J ends, which lost 0 bases and 4 bases, there was a span of 10 bases. Germline assignment: CDR1 MNHEY and CDR2 SMNVEV (reference sequence). DNA of the CDR3: TGTGCCAGCAGTTTATCCCCCGCGGGGTACAATGAGCAGTTCTTC. Protein: CASSLSPAGYNEQFF.

This sequence joins TRBV9 and TRBJ2-7; a weak D match, TRBD2 (5 bases). V dropped 2 bases and J dropped 2 bases, with 11 bases sitting between them. The CDR3 runs to 14 residues. CDR1 is SGDLS and CDR2 is YYNGEE in the germline V gene. DNA of the CDR3: TGTGCCAGCAGCGTGGCCTTAGCGCCCTACGAGCAGTACTTC. Its protein product is CASSVALAPYEQYF.

The CDR3 loop is CASSPPRPVSGSRYEQYF. Here the CDR3 DNA reads TGTGCCAGCAGCCCACCTCGACCAGTTAGCGGGAGTCGGTACGAGCAGTACTTC. The chain employs TRBV7-6 and TRBJ2-5; 9 nucleotides align to TRBD2. The J call may be mistaken, given a closer DNA end match to TRBJ2-7. This CDR3 has 18 amino acids. Germline V gene data show CDR1 as SGHVS and CDR2 as FNYEAQ.

The J gene is TRBJ2-7, the V gene TRBV6-5, with no clear D. The CDR3 extends over 12 amino acids. The germline V gene encodes CDR1 MNHEY and CDR2 SVGAGI. V shed 3 bases and J shed 3 bases, with 6 bases lying between them. CDR3 in amino acids: CASSYNFYEQYF. The CDR3 DNA follows: TGTGCCAGCAGTTATAATTTCTACGAGCAGTACTTC.

The rearrangement uses TRBV6-5 and TRBJ1-2; 10 bases agree with TRBD1. V was pared by 4 bases and J by 8 bases, with 7 bases of the junction left unmatched. The V gene's germline CDR1 is MNHEY and CDR2 SVGAGI. This CDR3 has 14 amino acids. The DNA of the CDR3 is TGTGCCAGCAGTTGGTTCGACAGGGGGCAAGGCTACACCTTC. Encoded protein: CASSWFDRGQGYTF.

This clone was seen a single time. The rearrangement joins TRBV9 to TRBJ2-1, with D unresolved. There are 15 residues in the CDR3. Trimming took off 4 bases at V and 0 bases at J, with 11 bases between the two ends. Germline lookup yields CDR1 SGDLS and CDR2 YYNGEE. The CDR3 protein is CASSQTSSSYNEQFF. The CDR3 coding sequence is TGTGCCAGCAGCCAAACTTCAAGCTCCTACAATGAGCAGTTCTTC. The full variable domain, rest sourced from reference TRBV9 and TRBJ2-1, is DSGVTQTPKHLITATGQRVTLRCSPRSGDLSVYWYQQSLDQGLQFLIQYYNGEERAKGNILERFSAQQFPDLHSELNLSSLELGDSALYFCASSQTSSSYNEQFFGPGTRLTVL.

The V gene is TRBV19, the J gene TRBJ2-1; D is possibly TRBD2 (6 bases). Germline CDR1 is LNHDA and CDR2 is SQIVND (reference sequence). V lost 3 bases, J lost 8 bases, and 11 bases lay in between. The CDR3 is 13 residues long. CDR3 region: CASSMGGMDEQFF. As DNA, the CDR3 is TGTGCCAGTAGTATGGGCGGGATGGATGAGCAGTTCTTC.

This clone was observed a handful of times. J is TRBJ2-1 and V is TRBV11-2, with 10 bases identical to TRBD2. CDR1 is SGHAT, CDR2 FQNNGV, per germline. The CDR3 is 15 residues long. Trimming took 5 bases from V and 4 from J; bases not matched to a gene: 5. DNA of the CDR3: TGTGCCAGCAGCCCTCGGACTAGCGGATACAATGAGCAGTTCTTC. Translating gives CASSPRTSGYNEQFF.

V usage is TRBV10-3 and J usage is TRBJ2-3; 9 nucleotides align to TRBD1. The CDR3 spans 19 residues. Germline loops: CDR1 ENHRY, CDR2 SYGVKD. Trimming removed 0 bases from V and 0 bases from J; junction bases left unmatched: 10. The CDR3 region has the DNA TGTGCCATCAGTGAGTCGCTTTCAAGGGACAGGGTTAGCACAGATACGCAGTATTTT. Translated: CAISESLSRDRVSTDTQYF.

The chain is built from TRBV10-3 and TRBJ2-2, with D possibly TRBD1 on 5 matching bases. The CDR3 extends over 12 amino acids. Looked up from germline, CDR1 is ENHRY and CDR2 is SYGVKD. V lost 5 bases and J 8 bases, leaving 9 bases between the germline ends. The CDR3 coding sequence is TGTGCCATCAGTCCAGGGTTTGGGGAGCTGTTTTTT. It translates to CAISPGFGELFF.

The rearrangement joins TRBV9 to TRBJ2-2, with 11 bases identical to TRBD1. Germline V gene lookup returns CDR1 SGDLS and CDR2 YYNGEE. This CDR3 is 16 amino acids long. Trimming took 5 bases from V and 4 from J; bases not matched to a gene: 7. Written as DNA, the CDR3 is TGTGCCAGCAGAATGGACAGGGGGCTTATCACCGGGGAGCTGTTTTTT. Translating gives CASRMDRGLITGELFF.

The V gene is TRBV9, the J gene TRBJ2-5; D gene unclear. Trimming removed 0 bases from V and 6 bases from J, with 9 bases in between. The CDR3 loop spans 13 amino acids. Germline lookup yields CDR1 SGDLS and CDR2 YYNGEE. This CDR3 reads CASSVDGLQTQYF. The CDR3 nucleotides are TGTGCCAGCAGCGTAGATGGCCTCCAGACCCAGTACTTC.